The next 30 T cell receptor beta chains were all read from a single sample in a study of vaccination and CD4 T cells after COVID-19. Antigen specificity for these receptors is unknown. The Oncomine TCR Beta short-read assay was applied to DNA of cultured CD4+ T cells. TCRdb re-derived calls from the PCR reads in MiXCR, one entry per CDR3 protein. The sample holds 15,000 to 25,000 distinct CDR3 sequences, over 50% seen once. Treatment in this sample: approximately 10-day PBMC culture with coronavirus spike peptide pools or control peptides (ViraFEST assay). Sample: CD4+ T cells from blood, cultured in vitro. The receptors derive from a human donor who had recovered from COVID-19.

The V call is TRBV2, the J call TRBJ2-7, with unresolved D. The V end lost 8 bases, the J end lost 0 bases, and 14 bases lay between the germline ends. The CDR3 is made up of 14 amino acids. CDR1 and CDR2 (germline): SNHLY, FYNNEI. The CDR3 DNA reads TGTGCCAGCCTACCCCGGCGAGACTCCTACGAGCAGTACTTC. This translates into CASLPRRDSYEQYF.

This clonotype was counted a single time. The chain's CDR3 is CSAPPLAGGPNTGELFF. The CDR3 coding sequence is TGCAGTGCCCCCCCTTTAGCGGGGGGGCCGAACACCGGGGAGCTGTTTTTT. The chain has TRBV20-1 and TRBJ2-2; TRBD2 matches at 11 bases. Per germline, CDR1 DFQATT and CDR2 SNEGSKA (reference sequence). The CDR3 has 17 residues. V was pared by 6 bases and J by 0 bases, with 9 bases of the junction left unmatched.

The chain carries TRBV5-4 and TRBJ2-5; 8 bases fit TRBD1. CDR1 SGHNT and CDR2 YYREEE come from the germline V gene (reference sequence). The J segment lost 3 bases and the V segment lost 4 bases, leaving 11 bases of the junction unmatched. The CDR3 totals 16 residues. The CDR3 DNA follows: TGTGCCAGCAGCGCGAACGGTCAGGGGGCGAAAGAGACCCAGTACTTC. It specifies CASSANGQGAKETQYF.

The genes are TRBV19 and TRBJ1-2, with 9 positions matching TRBD1. The germline V gene encodes CDR1 LNHDA and CDR2 SQIVND (reference sequence). The CDR3 consists of 14 residues. J was trimmed by 3 bases and V by 9 bases; bases with no gene match: 8. The CDR3 DNA reads TGTGCCAGAGACTGGACAGGGGTATACTATGGCTACACCTTC. Amino acids: CARDWTGVYYGYTF.

This clonotype has just a few counts. The CDR3 DNA follows: TGTGCCAGCAGTTTTGAGGGGACCTATGGCTACACCTTC. Translation: CASSFEGTYGYTF. The J gene is TRBJ1-2, the V gene TRBV6-5; maybe TRBD1 (5 bases). The CDR3 loop spans 13 amino acids. CDR1 MNHEY and CDR2 SVGAGI come from the germline V gene. V was pared by 4 bases and J by 4 bases, with 10 bases between.

The V and J genes are TRBV18 and TRBJ2-3; 10 bases are shared with TRBD2. V lost 1 base and J lost 5; bases outside the gene matches: 6. Germline V gene data show CDR1 as KGHSH and CDR2 as LQKENI. CDR3 length: 16 residues. The CDR3 here is CASSPRRTSGVDTQYF. CDR3 coding DNA: TGTGCCAGCTCACCACGGCGGACTAGCGGAGTAGATACGCAGTATTTT.

A note on this clonotype: An end of the junction does not agree with germline; a read error may underlie this. The rearrangement uses TRBV11-2 and TRBJ2-6, with D perhaps matching TRBD1 (5 bases). Germline assignment: CDR1 SGHAT and CDR2 FQNNGV. CDR3 size: 16 residues. The CDR3 DNA reads TGTGCCAGCAGCCTAGACAGAGCCTCTGGGGCCAACGTCCTGACTTTC. Protein: CASSLDRASGANVLTF.

In its sample, this clonotype was seen a few times. CDR3 in amino acids: CSAPARRGAAQPQHF. As DNA, the CDR3 is TGCAGTGCGCCGGCTCGGCGAGGGGCGGCTCAGCCCCAGCATTTT. The genes are TRBV20-1 and TRBJ1-5; tentatively, D is TRBD1 (5 bases). This CDR3 is built from 15 residues. With 6 bases removed from V and 6 bases from J, the gap between germline ends came to 21 bases. Germline-derived CDR1 and CDR2 are DFQATT and SNEGSKA (reference sequence).

The chain links TRBV6-2 or TRBV6-3 to TRBJ1-1; the match to TRBD1 covers 8 bases. The CDR3 has 17 amino acids. Germline assignment: CDR1 MNHEY and CDR2 SVGEGT. J was trimmed by 0 bases and V by 3 bases; bases with no gene match: 9. The CDR3 reads CASSYPSNRGMNTEAFF. Here the CDR3 DNA reads TGTGCCAGCAGTTATCCTTCCAACAGGGGGATGAACACTGAAGCTTTCTTT.

The rearrangement joins TRBV7-3 to TRBJ2-2; D possibly corresponds to TRBD2 (6 bases). The ends were cut back, 3 bases at V and 4 bases at J, with 21 bases in the middle. The CDR3 covers 18 residues. The germline V gene encodes CDR1 SGHTA and CDR2 FQGTGA. Here the CDR3 DNA reads TGTGCCAGCAGCTTGCACCCACTAGCTCGGCTAACCACCGGGGAGCTGTTTTTT. Translating gives CASSLHPLARLTTGELFF.

The CDR3 sequence: CSARDPGNTEAFF. The CDR3 DNA reads TGCAGTGCTAGAGATCCAGGGAACACTGAAGCTTTCTTT. This chain connects TRBV20-1 to TRBJ1-1, with D uncertain. This CDR3 region has 13 residues. V lost 0 bases and J 1 base, leaving 6 bases between the germline ends. Germline V gives CDR1 DFQATT, CDR2 SNEGSKA (reference sequence).

This chain joins TRBV20-1 and TRBJ1-1; D not resolved. V was clipped by 0 bases and J by 4 bases, with 12 bases between them. The CDR3 length is 14 residues. Germline CDR1 DFQATT, CDR2 SNEGSKA (reference sequence). The DNA for the CDR3 is TGCAGTGCTAGAGATATGGGATTGACCACTGAAGCTTTCTTT. Encoded protein: CSARDMGLTTEAFF.

The V call is TRBV6-2 or TRBV6-3, the J call TRBJ1-6; 7 bases match TRBD1. The CDR3 sequence is 13 residues long. Germline V gene sequence: CDR1 MNHEY, CDR2 SVGEGT. J was trimmed by 6 bases and V by 8 bases; bases with no gene match: 4. The CDR3 region is CASDQGVNSPLHF. In DNA form, the CDR3 reads TGTGCCAGCGACCAGGGGGTTAATTCACCCCTCCACTTT.

This clonotype was detected a few times. The gene calls are TRBV2 and TRBJ1-6; D remains unclear. The CDR3 extends over 11 amino acids. Germline V gives CDR1 SNHLY, CDR2 FYNNEI. Trimming pared 5 bases from V and 16 bases from J, leaving 12 bases between. The CDR3 is CASSSDPYLHF. The CDR3 region has the DNA TGTGCCAGCAGTTCCGACCCCTATCTCCACTTT. The variable domain in full, completed from reference TRBV2 and TRBJ1-6, reads EPEVTQTPSHQVTQMGQEVILRCVPISNHLYFYWYRQILGQKVEFLVSFYNNEISEKSEIFDDQFSVERPDGSNFTLKIRSTKLEDSAMYFCASSSDPYLHFGNGTRLTVT.

J is TRBJ2-7 and V is TRBV25-1, with 8 nucleotides matching TRBD1. The trim removed 4 bases at V and 0 bases at J, leaving 11 bases unmatched. CDR3 length equals 17 residues. Germline V gene data show CDR1 as MGHDK and CDR2 as SYGVNS. CDR3 DNA: TGTGCCAGCAGTGGCCCCCCCCGGGACAGGCACTCCTACGAGCAGTACTTC. It translates to CASSGPPRDRHSYEQYF.

This clonotype was detected only once. The V call is TRBV28, the J call TRBJ2-7; D remains ambiguous. The CDR3 is 11 residues long. V lost 6 bases and J 3 bases, leaving 6 bases between the germline ends. CDR1 and CDR2 (germline): MDHEN, SYDVKM. The CDR3 region has the DNA TGTGCCAGCAGGGTGGACTACGAGCAGTACTTC. Protein sequence: CASRVDYEQYF.

The chain employs TRBV29-1 and TRBJ2-7; no clear D gene. From germline, CDR1 is SQVTM and CDR2 ANQGSEA. Trimming shortened V by 4 bases and J by 1 base, and 8 bases separated the two germline ends. The CDR3 loop spans 12 amino acids. This chain's CDR3 is CSVGRTSYEQYF. The CDR3 coding sequence is TGCAGCGTTGGTCGCACATCCTACGAGCAGTACTTC.

V is TRBV19 and J is TRBJ2-6, with a possible D match to TRBD1 (6 bases). Germline V gene data show CDR1 as LNHDA and CDR2 as SQIVND (reference sequence). Trimming took off 3 bases at V and 4 bases at J, with 13 bases between the two ends. The CDR3 loop spans 16 amino acids. DNA of the CDR3: TGTGCCAGTAGTATCGACGACAGGTCCGGGGCCAACGTCCTGACTTTC. This translates into CASSIDDRSGANVLTF.

In nucleotides, the CDR3 is TGTGCCACCAGCAGAGATTACGAGGGCTGGAAGTACTTC. Protein product: CATSRDYEGWKYF. V is TRBV15 and J is TRBJ2-7; maybe TRBD2 (5 bases). The CDR3 covers 13 residues. The V end was cut by 0 bases, the J end by 11 bases, with 14 bases between. Germline V gene data show CDR1 as LNHNV and CDR2 as YYDKDF (reference sequence).

This clonotype has more than one count but fewer than ten. The chain combines TRBV2 with TRBJ2-7; TRBD1 matches at 7 bases. V was pared by 6 bases and J by 3 bases, with 5 bases of the junction left unmatched. The CDR3 spans 13 residues. Per germline, CDR1 SNHLY and CDR2 FYNNEI. This chain's CDR3 is CASRPGQNYEQYF. The CDR3 DNA reads as TGTGCCAGCAGACCGGGACAGAACTACGAGCAGTACTTC.

The rearrangement links TRBV20-1 to TRBJ2-5, with D unclear. The germline V gene has CDR1 DFQATT and CDR2 SNEGSKA (reference sequence). The CDR3 runs 9 residues. V gave up 6 bases and J gave up 4 bases, with 3 bases separating them. The CDR3 here is CSAPETQYF. CDR3 sequence (DNA): TGCAGTGCCCCAGAGACCCAGTACTTC.

The chain joins TRBV7-2 to TRBJ1-2; 7 bases line up with TRBD1. The CDR3 totals 14 residues. Germline V lookup: CDR1 SGHTA, CDR2 FQGNSA. With 3 bases clipped from V and 8 bases from J, the junction kept 9 bases outside the gene matches. The CDR3 sequence: CASSFGTARGGYTF. The CDR3 DNA reads as TGTGCCAGCAGCTTTGGGACAGCAAGGGGCGGCTACACCTTC.

This clonotype was recorded once. The CDR3 loop is CASPGQGAQRTEAFF. The CDR3 nucleotides are TGTGCCAGTCCCGGACAGGGGGCGCAGAGGACTGAAGCTTTCTTT. This chain uses TRBV19 with TRBJ1-1, with 11 positions matching TRBD1. With V trimmed by 8 bases and J by 5 bases, 10 bases remained unmatched. Germline loops: CDR1 LNHDA, CDR2 SQIVND (reference sequence). CDR3 length equals 15 residues.

This clonotype was found a few times. V usage is TRBV7-3 and J usage is TRBJ1-2; TRBD1 matches 10 bases. Germline V gives CDR1 SGHTA, CDR2 FQGTGA. The junction had 4 bases not matched to a gene; V was cut back by 4 bases and J by 8 bases. This CDR3 is built from 13 residues. The CDR3 protein is CASSSTGGGGYTF. Here the CDR3 DNA reads TGTGCCAGCAGCTCGACAGGGGGCGGAGGCTACACCTTC.

About this clonotype: One end of the junction varies from germline; a read error may be responsible. The chain links TRBV5-1 to TRBJ1-1; a weak D match, TRBD1 (6 bases). Germline V lookup: CDR1 SGHRS, CDR2 YFSETQ. The CDR3 sequence is 14 residues long. The CDR3 sequence: CAGSLDGGRTEAFF. CDR3 in DNA: TGCGCCGGCAGCTTGGATGGGGGCAGGACTGAAGCTTTCTTT.

This clonotype was seen only a few times. This chain links TRBV7-8 with TRBJ1-5; D possibly corresponds to TRBD1 (5 bases). The CDR3 is 15 amino acids. Looked up from germline, CDR1 is SGHVS and CDR2 is FQNEAQ. Trimming removed 5 bases at V and 2 bases at J, with 13 bases between. The CDR3 protein is CASSQLTGRNQPQHF. The CDR3 DNA sequence: TGTGCCAGCAGCCAATTGACGGGACGCAATCAGCCCCAGCATTTT.

This clonotype has just a few counts. The chain recombines TRBV6-1 with TRBJ1-5, with D possibly TRBD1 on 6 matching bases. This CDR3 has 14 residues. The germline V and J ends were trimmed by 3 bases and 7 bases, with 13 bases remaining between them. Germline V lookup: CDR1 MNHNS, CDR2 SASEGT. The CDR3 is CASSDSGGGQPQHF. The CDR3 nucleotides read TGTGCCAGCAGTGATTCGGGGGGCGGGCAGCCCCAGCATTTT.

The gene calls are TRBV18 and TRBJ1-2, with D possibly matching TRBD1 (5 bases). The CDR3 covers 13 residues. Trimming pared 2 bases from V and 5 bases from J, leaving 9 bases between. Germline V gives CDR1 KGHSH, CDR2 LQKENI. CDR3 loop: CASSPRDGYGYTF. CDR3 nucleotide sequence: TGTGCCAGCTCACCAAGGGACGGATATGGCTACACCTTC.

Concerning this clonotype itself: A far larger clone is only one base removed, so a read error is likely. This sequence joins TRBV27 and TRBJ2-7, with TRBD2 identical over 7 bases. The CDR3 sequence is 15 residues long. Germline values: CDR1 MNHEY, CDR2 SMNVEV (reference sequence). This chain's CDR3 is CASSLGRGRSYEQHF. CDR3 coding DNA: TGTGCCAGCAGTTTAGGGCGGGGGAGATCCTACGAGCAGCACTTC.

This clonotype came up a few times. The chain links TRBV7-2 to TRBJ1-5; D is perhaps TRBD1 (6 bases). The germline gives CDR1 SGHTA, CDR2 FQGNSA. The CDR3 contains 16 residues. The V and J ends lost 1 base and 3 bases respectively, with 13 bases between them. CDR3 loop: CASSLVGRGTNQPQHF. CDR3 DNA: TGTGCCAGCAGCTTAGTGGGCAGGGGTACCAATCAGCCCCAGCATTTT.